A single sample gave rise to the 16 T cell receptor beta chains below, sequenced in a study of T cell repertoires in cytomegalovirus infection (dated by TCRdb to the late 2010s). The treatment or condition label of this sample denotes: in vitro stimulation with specific CMV peptide epitopes to enrich CMV-specific T cells. These receptors' targets are unknown. Sequenced using an Illumina HiSeq 1500. TCRdb reprocessed the public reads (quality trimming at Q25 with fastp, clone calling with MiXCR) and kept in-frame beta chains. Every entry covers one CDR3 protein and lists the most common genes and DNA from its rows. The sample includes 800,000 to 950,000 distinct CDR3 sequences, with approximately 30% observed a single time. The biggest ten clones account for 9.5% to 15% of the sample. Sequencing was performed on cultured CD8+ T cells from PBMCs, taken from culture after CMV antigen stimulation. The receptor source for this set is a human donor in good health (CMV status not recorded). Some clones in this sample may be carry-over from other donors' samples.

In this sample, this clonotype turned up a few times. This chain links TRBV5-8 with TRBJ1-5; 9 nucleotides agree with TRBD1. CDR1 SGHTS and CDR2 YDEGEE come from the germline V gene. The ends lost 0 bases at V and 6 bases at J; junction bases unmatched: 4. The CDR3 sequence is 15 residues long. CDR3 protein: CASSLAETGGQPQHF. In DNA, the CDR3 is TGTGCCAGCAGCTTGGCCGAGACAGGGGGTCAGCCCCAGCATTTT.

The V and J genes are TRBV5-4 and TRBJ2-3, with 7 bases aligning to TRBD1. J was trimmed by 0 bases and V by 3 bases; bases with no gene match: 4. The CDR3 length is 15 residues. Germline-derived CDR1 and CDR2 are SGHNT and YYREEE (reference sequence). As DNA, the CDR3 is TGTGCCAGCAGCTCCGGACAGGCTAGCACAGATACGCAGTATTTT. Translation gives CASSSGQASTDTQYF.

This clonotype has a count of ten or more. This chain links TRBV12-3 or TRBV12-4 with TRBJ2-7; D may match TRBD1 or TRBD2 (6 bases each). The length of the CDR3 is 14 residues. Trimming stripped 0 bases from V and 6 bases from J, with 12 bases between. The CDR3 spells CASSLARGGLEQYF. The DNA for the CDR3 is TGTGCCAGCAGTTTAGCCCGAGGGGGGCTCGAGCAGTACTTC.

The chain combines TRBV27 with TRBJ2-1; the D gene is possibly TRBD1 (8 bases). Germline assignment: CDR1 MNHEY and CDR2 SMNVEV (reference sequence). This CDR3 is 14 amino acids long. Trimming pared 5 bases from V and 8 bases from J, leaving 16 bases between. The DNA of the CDR3 is TGTGCCAGCAGTACTTGGACAGGGAGGGATGAGCAGTTCTTC. Translating gives CASSTWTGRDEQFF.

This clonotype appeared a few times. The chain joins TRBV7-9 to TRBJ1-2, with D hard to call. V was pared by 2 bases and J by 6 bases, with 10 bases between. The CDR3 covers 13 residues. The V gene's germline CDR1 is SEHNR and CDR2 FQNEAQ (reference sequence). In nucleotides, the CDR3 is TGTGCCAGCAGCTTAAACTTTAAGGATGGCTACACCTTC. This gives the protein CASSLNFKDGYTF.

As concerns this clonotype: Compared with germline, one end of the junction differs, possibly owing to a read error. This sequence joins TRBV2 and TRBJ2-1; 7 bases line up with TRBD2. The CDR3 contains 15 residues. Per germline, CDR1 SNHLY and CDR2 FYNNEI. CDR3 sequence reads: CASTMTSLSGNEQCF. CDR3 bases: TGTGCCAGCACGATGACTAGCCTCTCAGGCAATGAGCAGTGCTTC.

In its sample, this clonotype was seen a few times. The chain carries TRBV12-3 or TRBV12-4 and TRBJ2-5, with 12 positions matching TRBD2. Germline trimming cut 4 bases from V and 5 bases from J; bases unmatched to any gene: 5. CDR3 length: 15 amino acids. The CDR3 protein is CASSSPGTSGETQYF. The DNA of the CDR3 is TGTGCCAGCAGTTCGCCCGGGACTAGCGGGGAGACCCAGTACTTC.

This clonotype came up a few times. The chain joins TRBV27 to TRBJ1-2, with D maybe TRBD1 (5 bases). CDR1 MNHEY and CDR2 SMNVEV come from the germline V gene (reference sequence). This CDR3 has 14 amino acids. V gave up 3 bases and J gave up 7 bases, with 15 bases separating them. This CDR3 reads CASSLAGTPLGYTF. As DNA, the CDR3 is TGTGCCAGCAGTTTGGCAGGGACGCCCCTTGGCTACACCTTC.

Many counts were recorded for this clonotype. The CDR3 DNA reads as TGTGCCAGCAGTACCTCAGCGGAAACCTTAGATACGCAGTATTTT. This sequence encodes CASSTSAETLDTQYF. This chain joins TRBV6-6 and TRBJ2-3; possible D gene TRBD2, 5 bases. This CDR3 region has 15 residues. V gave up 5 bases and J gave up 5 bases, with 17 bases separating them. Per germline, CDR1 MNHNY and CDR2 SVGAGI (reference sequence).

On this clonotype itself: A much bigger clone sits one base away, suggesting this may be a read error. The rearrangement joins TRBV7-1 to TRBJ2-5, with D possibly matching TRBD1 (5 bases). TRBV7-1 is noted as an ORF with a role that remains uncertain. The CDR3 spans 15 residues. The ends were cut back, 5 bases at V and 5 bases at J, with 18 bases in the middle. In nucleotides, the CDR3 is TGTGCCAGCAGCCCGACAGTCACGCACATCGAGACCCAGTACTTC. Its protein is CASSPTVTHIETQYF.

This clonotype was recorded a few times. V and J are TRBV27 and TRBJ1-6; 10 bases agree with TRBD1. The junction had 10 bases not matched to a gene; V was cut back by 4 bases and J by 7 bases. This CDR3 spans 17 amino acids. The germline gives CDR1 MNHEY, CDR2 SMNVEV (reference sequence). CDR3 sequence (DNA): TGTGCCAGCAGTTCATCGAAATCGGGACAGGGGAATTCACCCCTCCACTTT. It is translated as CASSSSKSGQGNSPLHF.

V usage is TRBV6-6 and J usage is TRBJ2-7; 10 nucleotides match TRBD2. This CDR3 region has 13 residues. Per the germline V gene, CDR1 is MNHNY and CDR2 is SVGAGI (reference sequence). The CDR3 region is CASSPSRAGGLTV. CDR3 nucleotide sequence: TGTGCCAGCAGTCCAAGCCGAGCGGGGGGGCTTACCGTC.

Concerning this clonotype: At one end, the junction sequence differs from germline, possibly due to a read error. The chain joins TRBV6-1 to TRBJ1-1; D unclear. Germline V CDR1 and CDR2: MNHNS, SASEGT. The CDR3 is 12 amino acids. The CDR3 loop is CTSSGSWAEAFF. CDR3 bases: TGTACCAGCAGTGGCTCCTGGGCTGAAGCTTTCTTT.

The genes are TRBV27 and TRBJ1-6; maybe TRBD1 (6 bases). Trimming pared 0 bases from V and 7 bases from J, leaving 13 bases between. The CDR3 is 16 residues long. Germline CDR1 reads MNHEY; CDR2 reads SMNVEV (reference sequence). CDR3 protein: CASSLSRTALNSPLHF. DNA for the CDR3: TGTGCCAGCAGTTTATCCCGGACAGCCCTAAATTCACCCCTCCACTTT.

This clonotype occurred a few times. This sequence joins TRBV10-3 and TRBJ2-3, with 7 bases aligning to TRBD1. The CDR3 runs to 16 residues. V was clipped by 3 bases and J by 0 bases; unmatched bases: 6. Germline lookup yields CDR1 ENHRY and CDR2 SYGVKD. The CDR3 loop reads CAISDRDSGSTDTQYF. The DNA of the CDR3 is TGTGCCATCAGTGATAGGGACAGTGGAAGCACAGATACGCAGTATTTT.

V usage is TRBV4-3 and J usage is TRBJ2-1; D may be TRBD1 (5 bases). Per the germline V gene, CDR1 is LGHNA and CDR2 is YSLEER. This CDR3 is 15 amino acids long. Trimming shortened V by 1 base and J by 2 bases, and 9 bases separated the two germline ends. The CDR3 bases are TGCGCCAGCAGCCAAGGCCAGGGCACCTACAATGAGCAGTTCTTC. Amino acids: CASSQGQGTYNEQFF.